This is a list of T cell receptor beta chains from one sample in a study of T cell responses to AZD1222 COVID-19 vaccine. TCRdb keeps only in-frame clones here, not all; method: immunoSEQ multiplex PCR. The sample has fewer than 300,000 clones; 90% to 95% are singletons. The specimen was peripheral blood, collected on day 0 of AZD1222 vaccination. The receptors derive from an adult in good health. Both conserved end residues are part of each CDR3. The order of the fields is V gene, clone size, J gene, D gene, CDR3 protein, CDR3 DNA. D genes are given only for firm matches. Clone size is not always given. Where it is, it says once, few, many or a class for expanded clones.

TRBV28,.,TRBJ2-3,.,CASSWAPTDTQYF,TGTGCCAGCTCTTGGGCCCCGACAGATACGCAGTATTTT
TRBV7-2,.,TRBJ2-5,.,CASSFSAAQETQYF,TGTGCCAGCAGCTTCTCCGCGGCCCAAGAGACCCAGTACTTC
TRBV2,.,TRBJ1-3,.,CASRRGGDTIYF,TGTGCCAGCAGAAGGGGGGGAGACACCATATATTTT
TRBV28,.,TRBJ2-2,TRBD2,CASSFTGGVPGELFF,TGTGCCAGCAGTTTCACGGGGGGGGTCCCCGGGGAGCTGTTTTTT
TRBV5-6,.,TRBJ1-2,.,CASSLAPGRLGYGYTF,TGTGCCAGCAGCTTGGCCCCGGGGAGGTTAGGCTATGGCTACACCTTC
TRBV7-2,.,TRBJ1-3,.,CASSFSKGTGNTIYF,TGTGCCAGCAGCTTTAGCAAGGGGACTGGAAACACCATATATTTT
TRBV27,.,TRBJ1-6,.,CASSLRSGALYSPLHF,TGTGCCAGCAGTTTACGGTCAGGTGCCCTTTATTCACCCCTCCACTTT
TRBV2,.,TRBJ1-1,.,CASSEGGGTEAFF,TGTGCCAGCAGTGAAGGGGGAGGCACTGAAGCTTTCTTT
TRBV10-3,.,TRBJ1-2,TRBD1,CATKGEGQGAFHGYGYTF,TGTGCCACCAAAGGCGAGGGACAGGGGGCTTTTCATGGCTATGGCTACACCTTC
TRBV18,.,TRBJ2-3,TRBD2,CASSLAGVKADTQYF,TGTGCCAGCTCCCTGGCGGGAGTCAAAGCAGATACGCAGTATTTT
TRBV7-3,once,TRBJ2-2,TRBD2,CASSATSGGSGELFF,TGTGCCAGCAGCGCAACTAGCGGGGGTTCCGGGGAGCTGTTTTTT
TRBV5-1,.,TRBJ2-3,TRBD2,CASSWTSGRAEGTQYF,TGCGCCAGCAGCTGGACTAGCGGGAGGGCGGAGGGTACGCAGTATTTT
TRBV24-1,.,TRBJ2-3,.,CATSDLEGGDTQYF,TGTGCCACCAGTGACCTCGAGGGGGGGGATACGCAGTATTTT
TRBV18,.,TRBJ2-2,.,CASSPRGTGELFF,TGTGCCAGCTCACCGAGGGGGACCGGGGAGCTGTTTTTT
TRBV14,.,TRBJ1-6,.,CASSLEGSRYSPLHF,TGTGCCAGCAGCCTTGAGGGGAGTCGGTACTCACCCCTCCACTTT
TRBV15,.,TRBJ2-2,TRBD2,CATSRDEAGGPGELFF,TGTGCCACCAGCAGAGATGAGGCGGGAGGGCCAGGTGAGCTGTTTTTT
TRBV6-5,once,TRBJ2-1,.,CASSLLGYNEQFF,TGTGCCAGCAGCCTGCTAGGATACAATGAGCAGTTCTTC
TRBV10-1,.,TRBJ1-5,.,CASKGRRNNQPQHF,TGCGCCAGCAAGGGAAGGCGTAACAATCAGCCCCAGCATTTT
TRBV3-1/TRBV3-2,.,TRBJ2-7,.,CASSPLGEQYF,TGTGCCAGCAGCCCCTTAGGGGAGCAGTACTTC
TRBV6-6,once,TRBJ2-7,TRBD2,CASSYGLALQYF,TGTGCCAGCAGTTACGGACTAGCATTGCAGTACTTC
TRBV2,.,TRBJ1-6,TRBD1,CASSDSTGGNSPLHF,TGTGCCAGCAGTGACTCGACAGGGGGTAATTCACCCCTCCACTTT
TRBV28,.,TRBJ2-2,.,CASSFWTNTGELFF,TGTGCCAGCAGTTTTTGGACTAACACCGGGGAGCTGTTTTTT
TRBV7-2,.,TRBJ2-7,.,CASSHRYLSSYEQYF,TGTGCCAGCAGCCATAGGTACCTCAGCTCCTACGAGCAGTACTTC
TRBV2,once,TRBJ2-5,TRBD2,CASSELSLGGETQYF,TGTGCCAGCAGTGAACTAAGCCTCGGGGGGGAGACCCAGTACTTC
TRBV7-6,.,TRBJ2-1,TRBD2,CASSLGLAGFNEQFF,TGTGCCAGCAGCTTGGGACTAGCGGGATTCAATGAGCAGTTCTTC
TRBV11-1,once,TRBJ2-1,TRBD1,CASSLATGSRDNEQFF,TGTGCCAGCAGCTTAGCGACAGGGTCTCGCGACAATGAGCAGTTCTTC
TRBV25-1,.,TRBJ2-7,.,CASSETGRPYEQYF,TGTGCCAGCAGTGAAACAGGAAGGCCCTACGAGCAGTACTTC
TRBV19,once,TRBJ1-6,TRBD1,CASSIGDRGFSSPLHF,TGTGCCAGTAGTATAGGGGACAGGGGATTTAGTTCACCCCTCCACTTT
TRBV27,.,TRBJ2-7,TRBD1,CASSLRDRGAYEQYF,TGTGCCAGCAGTTTACGGGACAGGGGGGCCTACGAGCAGTACTTC
TRBV7-2,.,TRBJ2-5,TRBD2,CASSQGGTSATQYF,TGTGCCAGCAGTCAGGGGGGGACTAGCGCGACCCAGTACTTC
TRBV28,.,TRBJ1-2,.,CASTLPGAGRGYTF,TGTGCCAGCACACTCCCAGGGGCCGGCAGGGGCTACACCTTC
TRBV7-9,.,TRBJ2-1,.,CASSPFRGGEQFF,TGTGCCAGCAGCCCCTTTAGGGGCGGTGAGCAGTTCTTC
TRBV5-8,.,TRBJ2-5,.,CASSLVRGGETQYF,TGTGCCAGCAGCTTGGTTAGGGGAGGAGAGACCCAGTACTTC
TRBV28,.,TRBJ1-5,.,CASSRRFRVRGNQPQHF,TGTGCCAGCAGCCGCAGGTTCAGGGTCAGAGGTAATCAGCCCCAGCATTTT
TRBV27,.,TRBJ2-7,TRBD2,CASSLSGGGPPGEQYF,TGTGCCAGCAGTTTATCCGGGGGAGGGCCCCCGGGTGAGCAGTACTTC
TRBV9,.,TRBJ1-4,TRBD1,CASSGGQLNANEKLFF,TGTGCCAGCAGCGGGGGACAGTTGAACGCTAATGAAAAACTGTTTTTT
TRBV7-6,.,TRBJ2-1,TRBD1,CASSLISGGSYNEQFF,TGTGCCAGCAGCTTGATATCAGGGGGCTCCTACAATGAGCAGTTCTTC
TRBV2,once,TRBJ1-1,.,CASSAEESYTEAFF,TGTGCCAGCAGTGCGGAGGAGAGTTACACTGAAGCTTTCTTT
TRBV11-2,.,TRBJ1-1,.,CASGRSGGTEAFF,TGTGCCAGCGGAAGGTCTGGGGGGACTGAAGCTTTCTTT
TRBV28,.,TRBJ2-7,TRBD2,CASSPPGTSGSYEQYF,TGTGCCAGCAGTCCCCCCGGGACTAGCGGATCCTACGAGCAGTACTTC
TRBV7-2,.,TRBJ2-5,TRBD1,CASSSTGLSQETQYF,TGTGCCAGCAGCTCGACAGGGCTGAGCCAAGAGACCCAGTACTTC
TRBV6-1,.,TRBJ2-2,.,CASSEWRANTGELFF,TGTGCCAGCAGTGAGTGGCGGGCGAACACCGGGGAGCTGTTTTTT
TRBV7-9,.,TRBJ1-5,.,CASSPGTPGLPQHF,TGTGCCAGCAGCCCCGGGACACCAGGGCTTCCCCAGCATTTT
TRBV2,once,TRBJ1-2,.,CASNDRGPSYTF,TGTGCCAGCAACGATCGAGGACCGAGCTACACCTTC
TRBV5-4,.,TRBJ1-5,.,CASSLAWRASNQPQHF,TGTGCCAGCAGCTTGGCGTGGAGAGCTTCCAATCAGCCCCAGCATTTT
TRBV2,.,TRBJ2-3,TRBD1,CASSLLTGPDTQYF,TGTGCCAGCAGCCTTCTGACAGGGCCAGATACGCAGTATTTT
TRBV2,.,TRBJ1-5,.,CASTWGPGEQPQHF,TGTGCCAGCACATGGGGCCCCGGGGAACAGCCCCAGCATTTT
TRBV5-4,.,TRBJ2-3,.,CASSLSSLGTDTQYF,TGTGCCAGCAGCTTAAGTTCACTAGGCACAGATACGCAGTATTTT
TRBV4-3,.,TRBJ1-2,.,CASSQGGRGYTF,TGCGCCAGCAGCCAAGGGGGAAGGGGCTACACCTTC
TRBV4-2,.,TRBJ2-7,.,CASSQRPSGSSYEQYF,TGTGCCAGCAGCCAGCGCCCCTCGGGGAGCTCCTACGAGCAGTACTTC
TRBV9,.,TRBJ1-6,.,CASSSDSGGNSPLHF,TGTGCCAGCAGCTCCGACAGCGGGGGGAATTCACCCCTCCACTTT
TRBV6-1,.,TRBJ1-4,.,CASSEGGYNEKLFF,TGTGCCAGCAGTGAAGGGGGGTACAATGAAAAACTGTTTTTT
TRBV5-1,few,TRBJ2-1,TRBD2,CASSFGLAGVYNEQFF,TGCGCCAGCAGCTTCGGACTAGCGGGAGTCTACAATGAGCAGTTCTTC
TRBV24-1,.,TRBJ2-5,.,CATSDNTYSQETQYF,TGTGCCACCAGTGATAACACGTACAGTCAAGAGACCCAGTACTTC
TRBV28,few,TRBJ2-5,.,CASSSLRTSILGTQYF,TGTGCCAGCAGTTCGCTTCGAACTAGTATACTAGGGACCCAGTACTTC
TRBV11-2,.,TRBJ2-7,.,CASPTSTVYEQYF,TGTGCCAGCCCGACATCTACAGTCTACGAGCAGTACTTC